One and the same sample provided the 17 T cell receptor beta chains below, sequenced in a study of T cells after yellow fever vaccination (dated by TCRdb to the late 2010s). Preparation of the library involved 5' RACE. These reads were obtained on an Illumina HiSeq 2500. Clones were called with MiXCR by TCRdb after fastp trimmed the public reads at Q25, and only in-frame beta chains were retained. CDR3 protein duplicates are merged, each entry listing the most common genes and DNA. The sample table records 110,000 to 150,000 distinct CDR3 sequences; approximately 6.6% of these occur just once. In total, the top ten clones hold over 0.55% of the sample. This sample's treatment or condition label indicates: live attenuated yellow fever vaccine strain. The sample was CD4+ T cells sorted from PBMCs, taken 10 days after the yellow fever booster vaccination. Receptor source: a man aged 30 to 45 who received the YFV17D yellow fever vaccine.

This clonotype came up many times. In DNA, the CDR3 is TGTGCCAGCAGCGGACAGGGCCAGTGGAATGAGCAGTTCTTC. This translates into CASSGQGQWNEQFF. The chain employs TRBV7-9 and TRBJ2-1, with 8 bases fitting TRBD1. Losses at the gene ends were 5 bases for V and 7 bases for J; bases not matched to a gene: 7. The CDR3 consists of 14 residues. The germline V gene has CDR1 SEHNR and CDR2 FQNEAQ (reference sequence).

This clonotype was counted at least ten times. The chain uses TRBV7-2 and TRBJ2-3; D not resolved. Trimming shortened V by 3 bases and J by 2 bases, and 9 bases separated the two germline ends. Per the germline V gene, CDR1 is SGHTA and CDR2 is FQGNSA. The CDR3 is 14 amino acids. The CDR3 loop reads CASSFMRHTDTQYF. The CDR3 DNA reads TGTGCCAGCAGCTTCATGCGGCACACAGATACGCAGTATTTT.

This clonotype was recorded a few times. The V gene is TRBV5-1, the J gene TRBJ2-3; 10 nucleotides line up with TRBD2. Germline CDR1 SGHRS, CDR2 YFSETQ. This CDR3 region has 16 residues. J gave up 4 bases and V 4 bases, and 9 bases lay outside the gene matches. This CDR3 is CASSAGGLAGADTQYF. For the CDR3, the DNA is TGCGCCAGCAGCGCGGGAGGGCTAGCGGGAGCAGATACGCAGTATTTT.

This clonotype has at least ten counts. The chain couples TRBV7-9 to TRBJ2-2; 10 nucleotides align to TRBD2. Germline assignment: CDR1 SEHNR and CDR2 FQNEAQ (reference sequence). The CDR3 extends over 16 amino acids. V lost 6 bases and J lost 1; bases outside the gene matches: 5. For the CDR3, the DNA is TGTGCCAGCAGTACCAGACTAGCGGGGAACACCGGGGAGCTGTTTTTT. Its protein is CASSTRLAGNTGELFF.

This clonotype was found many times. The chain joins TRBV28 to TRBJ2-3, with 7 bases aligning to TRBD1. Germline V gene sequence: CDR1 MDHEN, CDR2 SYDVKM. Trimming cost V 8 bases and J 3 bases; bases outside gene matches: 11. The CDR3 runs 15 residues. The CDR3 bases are TGTGCCAGCGCGTGGACAGGCGATATGACAGATACGCAGTATTTT. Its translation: CASAWTGDMTDTQYF.

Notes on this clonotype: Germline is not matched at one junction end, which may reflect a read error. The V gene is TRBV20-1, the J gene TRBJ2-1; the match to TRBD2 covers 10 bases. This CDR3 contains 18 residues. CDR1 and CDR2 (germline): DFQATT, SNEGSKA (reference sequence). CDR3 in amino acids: CCAGGTSDSASSYNEQFF. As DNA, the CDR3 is TGCTGTGCGGGGGGGACTAGCGACTCCGCGAGCTCCTACAATGAGCAGTTCTTC.

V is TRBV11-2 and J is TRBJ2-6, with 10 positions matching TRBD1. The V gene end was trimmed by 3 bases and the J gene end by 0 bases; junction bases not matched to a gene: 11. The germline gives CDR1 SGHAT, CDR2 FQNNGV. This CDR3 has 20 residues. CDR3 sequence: CASSLPSGTGDFSGANVLTF. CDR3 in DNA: TGTGCCAGCAGCTTGCCCTCCGGGACAGGGGACTTCTCTGGGGCCAACGTCCTGACTTTC.

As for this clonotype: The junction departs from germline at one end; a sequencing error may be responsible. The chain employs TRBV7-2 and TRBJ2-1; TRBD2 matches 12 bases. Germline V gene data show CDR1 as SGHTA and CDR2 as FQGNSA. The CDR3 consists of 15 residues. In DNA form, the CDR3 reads TGTGCCAGCAGCGAGGGACTAGCGGGCTCCGTAGAGCTGTTCTTC. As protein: CASSEGLAGSVELFF.

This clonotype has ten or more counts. CDR3 bases: TGTGCCAGTAGGGTGGGACCCCAAGAGAACATTCAGTACTTC. Encoded protein: CASRVGPQENIQYF. This chain connects TRBV19 to TRBJ2-4; D may be TRBD1 or TRBD2 (5 bases each). The CDR3 totals 14 residues. V gave up 6 bases and J gave up 7 bases, with 16 bases separating them. Germline V gene data show CDR1 as LNHDA and CDR2 as SQIVND (reference sequence).

CDR3 sequence (DNA): TGTGCCACCAGCAGATCAAACAGCAATGAGCAGTTCTTC. It codes for CATSRSNSNEQFF. This chain joins TRBV15 and TRBJ2-1; D gene ambiguous. This CDR3 has 13 amino acids. The germline CDR1 and CDR2 sequences are LNHNV and YYDKDF (reference sequence). V was trimmed by 2 bases and J by 6 bases, leaving 8 bases between them.

The CDR3 protein is CASRIQGSGTGDGYTF. The CDR3 nucleotides read TGTGCCAGCAGAATACAGGGTTCCGGGACAGGGGATGGCTACACCTTC. V usage is TRBV5-4 and J usage is TRBJ1-2; 10 nucleotides agree with TRBD1. Trimming took 5 bases from V and 6 from J; bases not matched to a gene: 13. CDR1 and CDR2 from the germline V gene are SGHNT and YYREEE (reference sequence). This CDR3 has 16 residues.

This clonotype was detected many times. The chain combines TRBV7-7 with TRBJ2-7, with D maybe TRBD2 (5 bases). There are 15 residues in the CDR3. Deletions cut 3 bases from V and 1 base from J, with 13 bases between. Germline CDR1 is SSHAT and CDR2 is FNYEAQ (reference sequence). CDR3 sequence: CASSLNLDYSYEQYF. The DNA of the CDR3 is TGTGCCAGCAGCTTGAATCTAGACTATTCCTACGAGCAGTACTTC.

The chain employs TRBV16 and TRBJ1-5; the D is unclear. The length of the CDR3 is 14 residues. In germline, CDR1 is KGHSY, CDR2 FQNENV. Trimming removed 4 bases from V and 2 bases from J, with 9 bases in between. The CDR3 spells CASSPLFGNQPQHF. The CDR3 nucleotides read TGTGCCAGCAGCCCGCTATTTGGCAATCAGCCCCAGCATTTT.

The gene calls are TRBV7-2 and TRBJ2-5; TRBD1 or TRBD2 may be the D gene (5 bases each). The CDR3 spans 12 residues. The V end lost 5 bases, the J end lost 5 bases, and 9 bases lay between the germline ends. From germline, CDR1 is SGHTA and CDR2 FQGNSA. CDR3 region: CASSRWGETQYF. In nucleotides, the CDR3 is TGTGCCAGCAGCCGATGGGGGGAGACCCAGTACTTC.

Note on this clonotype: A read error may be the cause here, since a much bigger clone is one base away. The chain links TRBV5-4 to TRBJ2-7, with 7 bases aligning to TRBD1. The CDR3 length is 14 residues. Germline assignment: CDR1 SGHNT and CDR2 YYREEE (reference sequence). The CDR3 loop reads CASRSGTDPYEQNF. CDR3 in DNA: TGTGCCAGCAGATCCGGGACAGACCCCTACGAGCAGAACTTC.

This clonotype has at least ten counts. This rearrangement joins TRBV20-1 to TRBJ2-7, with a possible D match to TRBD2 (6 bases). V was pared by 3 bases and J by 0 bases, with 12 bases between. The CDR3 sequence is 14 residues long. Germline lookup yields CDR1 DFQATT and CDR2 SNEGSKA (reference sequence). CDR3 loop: CSASRDLNSYEQYF. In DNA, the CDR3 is TGCAGTGCTAGTAGGGACTTAAACTCCTACGAGCAGTACTTC.

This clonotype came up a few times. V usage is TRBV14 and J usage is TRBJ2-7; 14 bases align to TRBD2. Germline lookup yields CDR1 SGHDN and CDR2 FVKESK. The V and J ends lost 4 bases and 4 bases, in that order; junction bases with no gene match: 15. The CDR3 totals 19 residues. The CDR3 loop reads CASSRGLAGGQPPTYEQYF. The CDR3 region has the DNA TGTGCCAGCAGCCGAGGACTAGCGGGAGGTCAGCCCCCAACGTACGAGCAGTACTTC.